The subject of this entry is one T cell receptor (beta chain). One base away lies a much larger clone, so this may be a sequencing read error. The CDR3 has 13 amino acids. The V gene's germline CDR1 is SGHTA and CDR2 FQGTGA. RNA transcripts served as template for amplifying TCR beta CDR3 sequences. After a first-round RT-PCR with HTBI primers, a second-round multiplex PCR was run. One entry per CDR3 protein results from TCRdb running MiXCR on the multiplex PCR reads. The sample consists of about 600,000 distinct CDR3 sequences, roughly 40% of them appearing once. The source of the sample is a study of Graves' ophthalmopathy and Graves' hyperthyroidism.

This TCR derives from an adult man with Graves' hyperthyroidism. The chain employs TRBV7-3 and TRBJ2-5, with D tentatively TRBD2 (6 bases). Sequenced material: peripheral blood or thyroid tissue (not recorded which). CDR3 in amino acids: CASSANPGEIQYF. Here the CDR3 DNA reads TGTGCCAGCAGCGCCAACCCGGGGGAGATCCAGTACTTC.